This T cell receptor beta chain is drawn from a study of T cells after yellow fever vaccination. General study results and limits: Peaking faster, on day 5 versus 15, the secondary response was nonetheless weaker. FACS-sorted repertoires might harbor abundant contaminating clonotypes from the bulk population.

CDR1 and CDR2 (germline): MNHEY, SMNVEV (reference sequence). This CDR3 has 18 amino acids. V was shortened by 2 bases and J by 2 bases, with 20 bases between the two germline ends. The sample holds a few counts of this clonotype. From the 5' RACE reads, TCRdb called clonotypes with MiXCR, one entry per CDR3 protein. The profile shows 50,000 to 65,000 distinct CDR3 sequences, less than 8% of them singletons. The sample in question was CD8+ T cells not binding an NS4B(214-222) dextramer, sorted from PBMCs, obtained 45 days after the first yellow fever vaccination. The sequence came from a man between 18 and 35 years old who received the YFV17D yellow fever vaccine. V is TRBV27 and J is TRBJ2-3; D perhaps matches TRBD2 (6 bases). CDR3 coding DNA: TGTGCCAGCAGTTTACTAAGGGCGGGACCCGTACACACAGATACGCAGTATTTT. Its protein is CASSLLRAGPVHTDTQYF.